One sample yielded the 20 T cell receptor beta chains listed below, sequenced in a study of a mutant IDH1 vaccine in newly diagnosed glioma. Data came from immunoSEQ multiplex PCR; TCRdb stores just in-frame clones and leaves some out. Among roughly 86,000 clones, around 80% were seen once, and the ten largest hold roughly 6.9%. Time point described: baseline, week 1 (first vaccination visit). Treatment noted: pre-vaccination baseline after standard-of-care therapy. The material sequenced was PBMCs, taken from a glioma patient treated with radiotherapy, temozolomide or both. Receptors were obtained from a middle-aged man with glioma.

CDR3 nucleotide sequence: TGTGCCTGGAGTGCCCTGCGGAGCAATCAGCCCCAGCATTTT. Amino acids: CAWSALRSNQPQHF. The chain employs TRBV30 and TRBJ1-5; D call uncertain. The V and J ends lost 1 base and 1 base respectively, with 8 bases between them. The CDR3 sequence is 14 residues long. CDR1 and CDR2 (germline): GTSNPN, SVGIG (reference sequence).

This chain joins TRBV5-6 and TRBJ1-5, with a tentative D call TRBD1 (5 bases). The CDR3 extends over 15 amino acids. V shed 4 bases and J shed 3 bases, with 14 bases lying between them. CDR1 SGHDT and CDR2 YYEEEE come from the germline V gene. The CDR3 DNA follows: TGTGCCAGCAGCGTCCGGACAACCCCCAATCAGCCCCAGCATTTT. Translation: CASSVRTTPNQPQHF.

This chain links TRBV6-6 with TRBJ1-4; D gene uncertain. Trimming stripped 4 bases from V and 2 bases from J, with 11 bases between. The CDR3 is made up of 15 amino acids. The germline CDR1 and CDR2 sequences are MNHNY and SVGAGI (reference sequence). The chain's CDR3 is CASSFRGSTNEKLFF. The CDR3 region has the DNA TGTGCCAGCAGTTTCCGAGGGAGTACTAATGAAAAACTGTTTTTT.

This clone was detected only a few times. The chain employs TRBV2 and TRBJ1-1; D remains ambiguous. This CDR3 region has 13 residues. The germline gives CDR1 SNHLY, CDR2 FYNNEI. Trimming took off 1 base at V and 4 bases at J, with 7 bases between the two ends. The CDR3, as DNA: TGTGCCAGCAGTGAAGGGGGAGGCACTGAAGCTTTCTTT. This gives the protein CASSEGGGTEAFF.

The chain combines TRBV7-9 with TRBJ1-2; possible D gene TRBD1, 5 bases. Germline V lookup: CDR1 SEHNR, CDR2 FQNEAQ (reference sequence). The V gene lost 2 bases and the J gene lost 0 bases, with 19 bases spanning the gap. The CDR3 spans 18 residues. The CDR3 region has the DNA TGTGCCAGCAGCTTACCCGGGACGCCTAGACTCCCTAACTATGGCTACACCTTC. Amino acid sequence: CASSLPGTPRLPNYGYTF.

This chain uses TRBV5-1 with TRBJ2-5; 9 bases are a match to TRBD2. This CDR3 spans 14 amino acids. The J segment lost 5 bases and the V segment lost 5 bases, leaving 7 bases of the junction unmatched. Looked up from germline, CDR1 is SGHRS and CDR2 is YFSETQ. The CDR3 DNA reads TGCGCCAGCAGGTTGCGGGAGGGAGCGGAGACCCAGTACTTC. It encodes CASRLREGAETQYF. Full variable domain (outside the CDR3, taken from reference TRBV5-1 and TRBJ2-5): KAGVTQTPRYLIKTRGQQVTLSCSPISGHRSVSWYQQTPGQGLQFLFEYFSETQRNKGNFPGRFSGRQFSNSRSEMNVSTLELGDSALYLCASRLREGAETQYFGPGTRLLVL.

CDR3 sequence (DNA): TGTGCCAGCAGCCCTCGGACTAACTGGTACGAGCAGTACTTC. As protein: CASSPRTNWYEQYF. This sequence joins TRBV7-9 and TRBJ2-7; weak D call: TRBD2 (6 bases). With 5 bases removed from V and 4 bases from J, the gap between germline ends came to 15 bases. The CDR3 totals 14 residues. Germline CDR1 and CDR2: SEHNR and FQNEAQ (reference sequence).

The chain is built from TRBV6-5 and TRBJ1-1; possible D gene TRBD1, 6 bases. V lost 5 bases and J lost 4, with 14 bases in between. The CDR3 length is 14 residues. CDR1 is MNHEY, CDR2 SVGAGI, per germline. In DNA form, the CDR3 reads TGTGCCAGCAGTGACGCAGGGGCCGGCACTGAAGCTTTCTTT. This gives the protein CASSDAGAGTEAFF.

V gene TRBV4-3 combines with J gene TRBJ1-1; D is unclear. Germline CDR1 is LGHNA and CDR2 is YSLEER. CDR3 length: 14 amino acids. Between the trimmed V and J ends, which lost 1 base and 3 bases, there was a span of 9 bases. For the CDR3, the DNA is TGCGCCAGCAGCCAAGTGGCACAGTACACTGAAGCTTTCTTT. It translates to CASSQVAQYTEAFF.

J is TRBJ1-1 and V is TRBV5-1; D not certain. Germline V gives CDR1 SGHRS, CDR2 YFSETQ. The CDR3 is made up of 16 amino acids. The V end lost 0 bases, the J end lost 0 bases, and 12 bases lay between the germline ends. The CDR3, as DNA: TGCGCCAGCAGCTTGGCTATAGGCAGTTTGAACACTGAAGCTTTCTTT. This sequence encodes CASSLAIGSLNTEAFF.

V gene TRBV5-5 combines with J gene TRBJ1-1, with no clear D. Between the trimmed V and J ends, which lost 0 bases and 1 base, there was a span of 7 bases. The germline gives CDR1 SGHKS, CDR2 YYEKEE (reference sequence). The CDR3 consists of 14 residues. CDR3 nucleotide sequence: TGTGCCAGCAGCTTGGGACCGGCGAACACTGAAGCTTTCTTT. As protein: CASSLGPANTEAFF.

The V and J genes are TRBV15 and TRBJ2-1, with D perhaps matching TRBD1 (5 bases). This CDR3 contains 13 residues. CDR1 LNHNV and CDR2 YYDKDF come from the germline V gene (reference sequence). The V end was cut by 5 bases, the J end by 7 bases, with 12 bases between. The CDR3 DNA reads as TGTGCCACCAGCCGAGTAGGGGTGAATGAGCAGTTCTTC. Its translation: CATSRVGVNEQFF.

DNA for the CDR3: TGTGCCACCCTCAAAGCCTATGGCTACACCTTC. Protein: CATLKAYGYTF. V usage is TRBV6-1 and J usage is TRBJ1-2; D is ambiguous. V was shortened by 10 bases and J by 4 bases, with 10 bases between the two germline ends. The CDR3 sequence is 11 residues long. Germline V CDR1 and CDR2: MNHNS, SASEGT.

The chain joins TRBV19 to TRBJ1-5; D ambiguous. The CDR3 covers 16 residues. V was shortened by 0 bases and J by 4 bases, with 13 bases between the two germline ends. Germline V gene sequence: CDR1 LNHDA, CDR2 SQIVND (reference sequence). The CDR3 nucleotides read TGTGCCAGTAGTATAGATGGCAGGCAGCTTAATCAGCCCCAGCATTTT. It yields the protein CASSIDGRQLNQPQHF.

The gene calls are TRBV15 and TRBJ1-2, with 9 bases matching TRBD1. There are 14 residues in the CDR3. Germline-derived CDR1 and CDR2 are LNHNV and YYDKDF (reference sequence). Trimming cost V 6 bases and J 2 bases; bases outside gene matches: 4. In DNA form, the CDR3 reads TGTGCCACCAGTTGGGACAGGGTGAACTATGGCTACACCTTC. This sequence encodes CATSWDRVNYGYTF. The full variable domain, with the rest looked up from reference TRBV15 and TRBJ1-2, is DAMVIQNPRYQVTQFGKPVTLSCSQTLNHNVMYWYQQKSSQAPKLLFHYYDKDFNNEADTPDNFQSRRPNTSFCFLDIRSPGLGDTAMYLCATSWDRVNYGYTFGSGTRLTVV.

The rearrangement joins TRBV28 to TRBJ2-2, with 7 positions matching TRBD1. The germline V gene has CDR1 MDHEN and CDR2 SYDVKM. The CDR3 length is 14 residues. V dropped 6 bases and J dropped 6; count of bases not matched to a gene: 7. As DNA, the CDR3 is TGTGCCAGCAGCCCCGACAGGGCCGCCGGGGAGCTGTTTTTT. Protein sequence: CASSPDRAAGELFF.

This chain links TRBV11-1 with TRBJ2-1; the D is unclear. The CDR3 loop spans 13 amino acids. Trimming cost V 1 base and J 12 bases, with 13 bases left between them. Germline lookup yields CDR1 SGHAT and CDR2 FQDESV (reference sequence). As DNA, the CDR3 is TGTGCCAGCAGCTTAGAAGGTGCTTCTTGGCAGTTCTTC. It is translated as CASSLEGASWQFF. Supplemented by reference TRBV11-1 and TRBJ2-1, the full variable domain reads EAEVAQSPRYKITEKSQAVAFWCDPISGHATLYWYRQILGQGPELLVQFQDESVVDDSQLPKDRFSAERLKGVDSTLKIQPAELGDSAMYLCASSLEGASWQFFGPGTRLTVL.

DNA of the CDR3: TGCGCCAGCAGCTTGGACAGGGGGACCTACAATGAGCAGTTCTTC. It yields the protein CASSLDRGTYNEQFF. The chain recombines TRBV5-1 with TRBJ2-1; the match to TRBD1 covers 8 bases. The CDR3 runs 15 residues. Germline CDR1 is SGHRS and CDR2 is YFSETQ. V lost 0 bases, J lost 2 bases, and 1 base stayed unmatched.

V and J are TRBV27 and TRBJ2-2; D uncertain. The length of the CDR3 is 14 residues. V was shortened by 10 bases and J by 1 base, with 13 bases between the two germline ends. CDR1 is MNHEY and CDR2 is SMNVEV in the germline V gene (reference sequence). The CDR3 DNA follows: TGTGCCATCCGGCAGGCAGGGAACACCGGGGAGCTGTTTTTT. Its protein is CAIRQAGNTGELFF.

This rearrangement joins TRBV15 to TRBJ2-3; the D is unclear. Germline assignment: CDR1 LNHNV and CDR2 YYDKDF (reference sequence). V was clipped by 8 bases and J by 0 bases, with 12 bases between them. CDR3 size: 14 residues. The CDR3 sequence: CATRGVLSTDTQYF. The CDR3 bases are TGTGCCACCCGAGGCGTTCTGAGCACAGATACGCAGTATTTT.